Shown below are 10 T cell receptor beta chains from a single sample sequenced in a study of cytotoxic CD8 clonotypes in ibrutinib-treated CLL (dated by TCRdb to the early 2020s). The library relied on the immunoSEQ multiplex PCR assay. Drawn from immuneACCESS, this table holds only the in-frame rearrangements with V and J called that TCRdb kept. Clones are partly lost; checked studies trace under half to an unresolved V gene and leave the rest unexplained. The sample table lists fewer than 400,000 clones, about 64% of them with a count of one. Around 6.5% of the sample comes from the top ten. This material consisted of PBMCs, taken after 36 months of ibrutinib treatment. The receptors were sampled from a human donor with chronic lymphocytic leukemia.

The CDR3 here is CASGFMDRGYSNQPQHF. CDR3 DNA: TGTGCTAGTGGTTTTATGGACAGGGGTTATAGCAATCAGCCCCAGCATTTT. The chain is built from TRBV12-5 and TRBJ1-5; 9 nucleotides line up with TRBD1. CDR1 is LGHNT, CDR2 FRNRAP, per germline. The ends lost 3 bases at V and 0 bases at J; junction bases unmatched: 6. The CDR3 contains 17 residues.

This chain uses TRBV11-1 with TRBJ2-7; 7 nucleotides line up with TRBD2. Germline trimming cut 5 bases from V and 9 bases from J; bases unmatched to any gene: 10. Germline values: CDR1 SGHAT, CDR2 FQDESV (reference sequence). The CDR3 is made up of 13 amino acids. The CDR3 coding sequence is TGTGCCAGCAGCCCCAGGACTAGAGACGGGCAGTACTTC. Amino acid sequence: CASSPRTRDGQYF. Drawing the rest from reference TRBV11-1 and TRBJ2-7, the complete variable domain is EAEVAQSPRYKITEKSQAVAFWCDPISGHATLYWYRQILGQGPELLVQFQDESVVDDSQLPKDRFSAERLKGVDSTLKIQPAELGDSAMYLCASSPRTRDGQYFGPGTRLTVT.

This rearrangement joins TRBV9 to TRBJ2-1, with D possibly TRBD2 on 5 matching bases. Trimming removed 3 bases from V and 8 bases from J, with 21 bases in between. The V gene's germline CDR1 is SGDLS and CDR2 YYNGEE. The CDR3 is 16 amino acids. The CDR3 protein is CASSAQEARFGDEQFF. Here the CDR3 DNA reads TGTGCCAGCAGCGCTCAGGAGGCCCGGTTCGGCGATGAGCAGTTCTTC.

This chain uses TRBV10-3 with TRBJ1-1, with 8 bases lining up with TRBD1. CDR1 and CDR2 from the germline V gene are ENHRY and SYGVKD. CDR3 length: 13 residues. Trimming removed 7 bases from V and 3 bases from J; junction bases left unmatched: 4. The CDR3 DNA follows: TGTGCCATCACCATGACAGGGGACACTGAAGCTTTCTTT. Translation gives CAITMTGDTEAFF.

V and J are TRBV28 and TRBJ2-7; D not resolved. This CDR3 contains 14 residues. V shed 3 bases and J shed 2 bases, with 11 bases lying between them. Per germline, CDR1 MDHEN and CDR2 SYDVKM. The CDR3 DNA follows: TGTGCCAGCAGTTTTCGGCAGGTACCCTACGAGCAGTACTTC. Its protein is CASSFRQVPYEQYF.

The CDR3 DNA is TGCGCCAGCAGCAGGACGTCCCAAGAGACCCAGTACTTC. Its protein is CASSRTSQETQYF. The rearrangement joins TRBV5-1 to TRBJ2-5; D gene unclear. The length of the CDR3 is 13 residues. Trimming cost V 4 bases and J 1 base, with 8 bases left between them. Germline CDR1 is SGHRS and CDR2 is YFSETQ.

This chain's CDR3 is CASSVSRTGHSYEQYF. In DNA, the CDR3 is TGTGCCAGCAGTGTTAGTCGAACAGGACACTCCTACGAGCAGTACTTC. This chain connects TRBV2 to TRBJ2-7, with D tentatively TRBD1 (5 bases). Germline V gives CDR1 SNHLY, CDR2 FYNNEI. The CDR3 is made up of 16 amino acids. The V end was cut by 4 bases, the J end by 0 bases, with 16 bases between.

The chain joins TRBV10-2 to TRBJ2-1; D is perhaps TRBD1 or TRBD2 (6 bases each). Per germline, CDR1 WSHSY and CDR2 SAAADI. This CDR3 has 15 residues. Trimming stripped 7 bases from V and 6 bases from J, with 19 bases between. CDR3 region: CASTETGGPGNEQFF. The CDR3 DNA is TGCGCCAGCACCGAGACTGGGGGGCCCGGCAATGAGCAGTTCTTC.

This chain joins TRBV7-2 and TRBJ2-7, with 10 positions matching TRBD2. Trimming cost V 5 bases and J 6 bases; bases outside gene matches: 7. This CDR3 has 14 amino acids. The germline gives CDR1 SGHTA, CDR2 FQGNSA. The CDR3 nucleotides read TGTGCCAGCAGCCTCACTAGCGGGGTTAGCGAGCAGTACTTC. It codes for CASSLTSGVSEQYF.

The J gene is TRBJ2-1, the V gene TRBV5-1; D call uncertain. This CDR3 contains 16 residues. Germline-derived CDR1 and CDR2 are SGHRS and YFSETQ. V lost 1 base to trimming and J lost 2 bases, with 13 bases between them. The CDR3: CASSLKAVPTYNEQFF. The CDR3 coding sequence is TGCGCCAGCAGCTTGAAGGCGGTCCCGACCTACAATGAGCAGTTCTTC.